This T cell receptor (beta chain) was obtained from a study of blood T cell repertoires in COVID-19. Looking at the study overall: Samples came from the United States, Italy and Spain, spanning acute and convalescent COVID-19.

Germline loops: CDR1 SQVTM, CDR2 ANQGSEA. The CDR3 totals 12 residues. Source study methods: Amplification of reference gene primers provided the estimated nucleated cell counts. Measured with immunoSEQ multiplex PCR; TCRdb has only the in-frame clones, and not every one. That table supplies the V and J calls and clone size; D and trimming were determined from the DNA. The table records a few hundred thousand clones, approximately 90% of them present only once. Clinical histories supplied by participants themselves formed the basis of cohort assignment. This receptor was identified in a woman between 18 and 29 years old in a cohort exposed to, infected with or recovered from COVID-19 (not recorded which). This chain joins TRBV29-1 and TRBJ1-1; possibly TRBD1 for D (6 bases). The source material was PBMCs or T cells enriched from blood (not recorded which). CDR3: CRAGTPNTEAFF. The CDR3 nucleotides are TGCAGGGCTGGGACACCGAACACTGAAGCTTTCTTT.